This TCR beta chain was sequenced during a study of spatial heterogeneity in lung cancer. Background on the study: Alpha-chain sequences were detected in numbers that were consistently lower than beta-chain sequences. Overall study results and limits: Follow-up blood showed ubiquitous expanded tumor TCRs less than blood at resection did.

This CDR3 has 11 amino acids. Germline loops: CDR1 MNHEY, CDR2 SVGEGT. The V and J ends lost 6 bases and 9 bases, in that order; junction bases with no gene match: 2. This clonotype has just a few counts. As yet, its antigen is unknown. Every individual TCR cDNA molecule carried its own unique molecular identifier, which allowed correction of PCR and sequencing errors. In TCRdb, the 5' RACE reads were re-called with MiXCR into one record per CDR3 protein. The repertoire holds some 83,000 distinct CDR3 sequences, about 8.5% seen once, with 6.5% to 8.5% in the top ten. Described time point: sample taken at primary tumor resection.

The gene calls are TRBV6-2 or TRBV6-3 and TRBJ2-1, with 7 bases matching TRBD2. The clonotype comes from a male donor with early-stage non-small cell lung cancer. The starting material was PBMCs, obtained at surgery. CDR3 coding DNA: TGTGCCAGCAGACTAGCGTTTGAGCAGTTCTTC. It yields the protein CASRLAFEQFF.